This TCR beta chain is from a study of molecular identifiers for immune sequencing clone quantification. This CDR3 comprises 14 residues. Losses at the gene ends were 10 bases for V and 4 bases for J; bases not matched to a gene: 10. CDR1 LNHDA and CDR2 SQIVND come from the germline V gene (reference sequence). A remark on this clonotype: This may be a read error: a much more frequent sequence differs by one nucleotide.

TCRdb reprocessed the PCR reads with MiXCR, giving one entry per CDR3 protein. This sample yields approximately 54,000 distinct CDR3 sequences, of which around 25% are seen a single time; about 2% belongs to the top ten. The chain has TRBV19 and TRBJ2-3, with 8 bases that match TRBD1. The TCR sequence derives from a human donor in good health. Some libraries in this study had Jurkat cell RNA spiked in. Sequences were obtained from naive CD8+ T cells from blood, with Jurkat cell RNA spiked in. Stated subset: FACS-sorted CD8+CD4-CCR7+CD45RA+ naive T cells. The CDR3, as DNA: TGTGCCAATAGCACGGACAGGGTTTCAGATACGCAGTATTTT. It specifies CANSTDRVSDTQYF. Drawing the rest from reference TRBV19 and TRBJ2-3, the complete variable domain is DGGITQSPKYLFRKEGQNVTLSCEQNLNHDAMYWYRQDPGQGLRLIYYSQIVNDFQKGDIAEGYSVSREKKESFPLTVTSAQKNPTAFYLCANSTDRVSDTQYFGPGTRLTVL.